Following are 20 T cell receptor beta chains from one sample sequenced in a study of OX40 agonist ivuxolimab in advanced cancers. Profiling relied on immunoSEQ multiplex PCR, and the TCRdb table lists in-frame clones only, not all of them. The sample lists about 56,000 clones, over 75% occurring once. Source: CD4+ or CD8+ T cells sorted from blood, taken in a trial of the OX40 agonist ivuxolimab. The receptors originated from an adult with an advanced solid tumor such as melanoma, head and neck, liver or kidney cancer.

The J gene is TRBJ2-2, the V gene TRBV7-8, with TRBD2 matching over 7 bases. There are 16 residues in the CDR3. The J segment lost 3 bases and the V segment lost 5 bases, leaving 9 bases of the junction unmatched. Looked up from germline, CDR1 is SGHVS and CDR2 is FQNEAQ. CDR3 sequence: CASSPYLAEDTGELFF. CDR3 DNA: TGTGCCAGCAGCCCCTATCTAGCGGAAGACACCGGGGAGCTGTTTTTT.

The chain uses TRBV7-9 and TRBJ1-2; the D is unclear. The V end was cut by 6 bases, the J end by 2 bases, with 4 bases between. Germline V gives CDR1 SEHNR, CDR2 FQNEAQ (reference sequence). The CDR3 has 11 residues. In DNA, the CDR3 is TGTGCCAGCAGTAACAACTATGGCTACACCTTC. This encodes CASSNNYGYTF.

The rearrangement joins TRBV27 to TRBJ1-3; no firm D call. In germline, CDR1 is MNHEY, CDR2 SMNVEV (reference sequence). This CDR3 comprises 13 residues. The V end was cut by 4 bases, the J end by 2 bases, with 6 bases between. Here the CDR3 DNA reads TGTGCCAGCAGTTCGTCGGCTGGAAACACCATATATTTT. It translates to CASSSSAGNTIYF.

This chain uses TRBV28 with TRBJ2-3, with 11 bases matching TRBD2. With V trimmed by 3 bases and J by 4 bases, 15 bases remained unmatched. There are 19 residues in the CDR3. Germline-derived CDR1 and CDR2 are MDHEN and SYDVKM. CDR3 sequence (DNA): TGTGCCAGCAGTTTTCCACTAGCGGGAGACGTGGTCGAAGCAGATACGCAGTATTTT. Translated: CASSFPLAGDVVEADTQYF.

V gene TRBV7-3 combines with J gene TRBJ2-5; weak D call: TRBD2 (5 bases). This CDR3 is 13 amino acids long. Germline lookup yields CDR1 SGHTA and CDR2 FQGTGA. Trimming stripped 1 base from V and 5 bases from J, with 8 bases between. CDR3 amino acids: CASSLNTGETQYF. The CDR3 DNA reads TGTGCCAGCAGCTTAAACACGGGGGAGACCCAGTACTTC.

In its sample, this clone was seen a few times. CDR3 residues: CASSFAGGGSYEQYF. The CDR3 DNA sequence: TGTGCCAGCAGTTTTGCAGGGGGGGGCTCCTACGAGCAGTACTTC. The V and J genes are TRBV28 and TRBJ2-7, with D perhaps being TRBD1 or TRBD2 (7 bases each). Germline CDR1 MDHEN, CDR2 SYDVKM. This CDR3 contains 15 residues. V lost 3 bases and J lost 0, with 12 bases in between.

The chain employs TRBV5-4 and TRBJ1-2; D gene uncertain. Trimming took 1 base from V and 7 from J, leaving 11 bases between them. The CDR3 is 13 amino acids. The germline CDR1 and CDR2 sequences are SGHNT and YYREEE (reference sequence). The CDR3 loop reads CASSLTNGVGYTF. The CDR3 DNA is TGTGCCAGCAGCTTGACCAATGGGGTTGGCTACACCTTC.

The chain is built from TRBV6-1 and TRBJ2-2, with 8 bases that match TRBD1. This CDR3 is built from 15 residues. Losses at the gene ends were 6 bases for V and 1 base for J; bases not matched to a gene: 4. Germline CDR1 reads MNHNS; CDR2 reads SASEGT. CDR3 DNA sequence: TGTGCCAGCAGCCGGACAGGGCTGAACACCGGGGAGCTGTTTTTT. Protein sequence: CASSRTGLNTGELFF.

The rearrangement links TRBV28 to TRBJ2-7; D may be TRBD1 (5 bases). The germline gives CDR1 MDHEN, CDR2 SYDVKM. The CDR3 runs 15 residues. V was clipped by 5 bases and J by 0 bases, with 14 bases between them. The CDR3 reads CASSPGALSSYEQYF. The CDR3 DNA follows: TGTGCCAGCAGTCCTGGGGCACTGAGCTCCTACGAGCAGTACTTC.

This clone was counted a single time. The chain has TRBV9 and TRBJ2-5; possible D gene TRBD1, 7 bases. Germline CDR1 is SGDLS and CDR2 is YYNGEE. Deletions cut 4 bases from V and 2 bases from J, with 15 bases between. The CDR3 loop spans 15 amino acids. This CDR3 reads CASSHRGDSQETQYF. In nucleotides, the CDR3 is TGTGCCAGCAGCCATAGGGGGGACAGTCAAGAGACCCAGTACTTC.

This chain connects TRBV5-1 to TRBJ2-1; D may be TRBD1 or TRBD2 (5 bases each). In germline, CDR1 is SGHRS, CDR2 YFSETQ. The CDR3 loop spans 15 amino acids. The V end lost 0 bases, the J end lost 16 bases, and 23 bases lay between the germline ends. The CDR3 spells CASSLAGETPGRNFF. As DNA, the CDR3 is TGCGCCAGCAGCTTGGCCGGGGAGACGCCGGGACGAAATTTCTTC.

This chain links TRBV5-4 with TRBJ2-5; TRBD1 matches at 7 bases. The ends lost 3 bases at V and 1 base at J; junction bases unmatched: 3. CDR1 is SGHNT, CDR2 YYREEE, per germline (reference sequence). The CDR3 is made up of 14 amino acids. CDR3 sequence (DNA): TGTGCCAGCAGCTCGAACAGGGGCCAAGAGACCCAGTACTTC. Amino acids: CASSSNRGQETQYF.

This chain joins TRBV25-1 and TRBJ2-1, with D perhaps matching TRBD2 (5 bases). This CDR3 spans 13 amino acids. Trimming stripped 8 bases from V and 6 bases from J, with 14 bases between. Germline V gives CDR1 MGHDK, CDR2 SYGVNS. The CDR3 spells CASRGPWVNEQFF. DNA for the CDR3: TGTGCCAGCCGAGGGCCGTGGGTCAATGAGCAGTTCTTC.

V is TRBV28 and J is TRBJ2-3, with D perhaps matching TRBD1 (6 bases). The V gene lost 8 bases and the J gene lost 6 bases, with 24 bases spanning the gap. Germline V lookup: CDR1 MDHEN, CDR2 SYDVKM. The CDR3 covers 16 residues. The CDR3 sequence: CASPNALGGEADTQYF. CDR3 sequence (DNA): TGTGCCAGCCCGAACGCACTAGGGGGTGAGGCGGATACGCAGTATTTT.

This chain links TRBV20-1 with TRBJ1-1, with 7 positions matching TRBD1. Germline V lookup: CDR1 DFQATT, CDR2 SNEGSKA (reference sequence). V gave up 4 bases and J gave up 8 bases; unmatched junction bases: 1. CDR3 length: 10 residues. CDR3 in DNA: TGCAGTGCTAAGGGACAGGAAGCTTTCTTT. Protein sequence: CSAKGQEAFF.

CDR3 loop: CASSATDQETQYF. In nucleotides, the CDR3 is TGTGCCAGCAGCGCGACTGACCAAGAGACCCAGTACTTC. This sequence joins TRBV6-6 and TRBJ2-5; no firm D call. This CDR3 region has 13 residues. V gave up 6 bases and J gave up 0 bases, with 8 bases separating them. CDR1 and CDR2 from the germline V gene are MNHNY and SVGAGI (reference sequence).

This chain uses TRBV6-1 with TRBJ1-5; 8 bases agree with TRBD1. The V segment lost 5 bases and the J segment 5 bases; nucleotides outside the gene matches: 8. Germline lookup yields CDR1 MNHNS and CDR2 SASEGT. The CDR3 consists of 15 residues. Written as DNA, the CDR3 is TGTGCCAGCAGTCCAGGGGGCTTTGGGGATCAGCCCCAGCATTTT. It codes for CASSPGGFGDQPQHF.

CDR3 DNA sequence: TGTGCCAGCAGCTTGGGACAGCTAAATATCTACGAGCAGTACTTC. Translating it yields CASSLGQLNIYEQYF. The chain carries TRBV5-4 and TRBJ2-7; D is perhaps TRBD1 (5 bases). Germline V gene lookup returns CDR1 SGHNT and CDR2 YYREEE (reference sequence). The CDR3 is made up of 15 amino acids. V dropped 0 bases and J dropped 3 bases, with 13 bases sitting between them.

The CDR3 loop is CASSAPTGGYQETQYF. CDR3 DNA: TGTGCCAGCAGTGCACCGACAGGGGGCTATCAAGAGACCCAGTACTTC. J is TRBJ2-5 and V is TRBV2; 10 bases agree with TRBD1. From germline, CDR1 is SNHLY and CDR2 FYNNEI. The CDR3 is 16 residues long. With 4 bases clipped from V and 2 bases from J, the junction kept 7 bases outside the gene matches.

The chain is built from TRBV2 and TRBJ1-3, with a possible D match to TRBD1 (6 bases). Trimming cost V 5 bases and J 8 bases, with 19 bases left between them. Germline-derived CDR1 and CDR2 are SNHLY and FYNNEI. CDR3 length: 15 amino acids. The CDR3 loop reads CASSPWGGATDTIYF. CDR3 nucleotides: TGTGCCAGCAGTCCCTGGGGGGGGGCAACGGACACCATATATTTT.